This T cell receptor beta chain emerged from a study of identical twins. Notes on the study in general: The authors noted that invariant MAIT and iNKT cells could partly confound zero-insertion analyses. Findings depended on cross-sectional statistics rather than tracking the same donors. Memory repertoires showed no such pattern, whereas abundant cord blood beta clonotypes carried fewer insertions.

TCRdb redid the calling of the 5' RACE reads with MiXCR, one entry per CDR3 protein. The sample contains roughly 750,000 distinct CDR3 sequences, 20% to 25% of which appear only once. As to this clonotype: Antigen specificity is unknown.

The CDR3 covers 16 residues. CDR1 and CDR2 (germline): SGHVS, FQNEAQ. V was pared by 3 bases and J by 4 bases, with 16 bases between. In addition, the sample was reused for a study of T cells expressing NK-cell markers. That work contributes: With respect to HCMV, most of the eight sequenced donors were seropositive, and one was seronegative.

The chain combines TRBV7-8 with TRBJ2-1; D is possibly TRBD2 (6 bases). This receptor was obtained from a woman in her late teens or twenties in good health. Sample: PBMCs. The CDR3 DNA is TGTGCCAGCAGCTTTCGTTCAGCGGGCAAATACAATGAGCAGTTCTTC. As protein: CASSFRSAGKYNEQFF.